The rows below give T cell receptor beta chains drawn from one sample of a study of blood T cell repertoires in COVID-19. The repertoire was sequenced with immunoSEQ multiplex PCR; TCRdb's copy has only in-frame clones and lacks some. The sample has about 180,000 clones, approximately 92% seen once. Material for sequencing was PBMCs or T cells enriched from blood (not recorded which). Receptors were obtained from a woman between 35 and 50 years old with acute COVID-19. Both conserved end residues are part of each CDR3. A D gene is named only where the DNA matches it firmly. Size values are once, few and many counts, or a class for expanded clones, and some rows have none.

j_call	v_call	clone_size	d_call	cdr3_nt	cdr3_aa
TRBJ2-7	TRBV5-8	-	-	TGTGCCAGCAGCTCGAGTTCGGACGAGCAGTACTTC	CASSSSSDEQYF
TRBJ1-5	TRBV30	-	-	TGTGCCTGGAGTGCCGGGGGAAATCAGCCCCAGCATTTT	CAWSAGGNQPQHF
TRBJ1-5	TRBV3-1/TRBV3-2	-	TRBD1	TGTGCCAGCAGCCAAGATTCAGGGGGCGATCAGCCCCAGCATTTT	CASSQDSGGDQPQHF
TRBJ2-7	TRBV6-5	-	TRBD1	TGTGCCGGGGCCAGGGGGCCTGCTAACTACGAGCAGTACTTC	CAGARGPANYEQYF
TRBJ2-2	TRBV27	-	-	TGTGCCAGCAGTTTCGGCAGGGTAGGCACCGGGGAGCTGTTTTTT	CASSFGRVGTGELFF
TRBJ2-5	TRBV28	-	TRBD2	TGTGCCAGCAGCCCGGGGGGAGTGAGGCTGGGGACCCAGTACTTC	CASSPGGVRLGTQYF
TRBJ1-2	TRBV11-2	-	-	TGTGCCAGCAGCTTATACCAGGGCCTTAACTATGGCTACACCTTC	CASSLYQGLNYGYTF
TRBJ2-5	TRBV19	-	TRBD1	TGTGCCAGTAGTGAGGGGACAGGGAGGAATCAGGAGACCCAGTACTTC	CASSEGTGRNQETQYF
TRBJ2-7	TRBV5-4	few	TRBD2	TGTGCCAGCAGCTTGCGAGCGGGGAACTACGAGCAGTACTTC	CASSLRAGNYEQYF
TRBJ1-5	TRBV5-4	-	-	TGTGCCAGCAGCTTGGGGGCAGGGCTGCCCCAGCATTTT	CASSLGAGLPQHF
TRBJ2-2	TRBV19	once	TRBD2	TGTGCCAGTAGTCCCGCGGCTAGCGGTACCTCAGCCGGGGAGCTGTTTTTT	CASSPAASGTSAGELFF